These T cell receptor beta chains were read from a single sample in a study of T cell responses to AZD1222 COVID-19 vaccine. TCRdb's copy holds only in-frame clones and misses some; the assay was immunoSEQ multiplex PCR. The sample has about 180,000 clones, around 88% seen once. Sample: peripheral blood, taken 28 days after the second AZD1222 dose. The receptor set was obtained from an adult who received the AZD1222 COVID-19 vaccine. Each CDR3 is given with its conserved first and last residue. D genes are given only for firm matches. Expanded clones are given a class, and other clones once, few, many or no size at all.

TRBJ1-2	.	TRBV5-3	.	CARSPPSAAHYGYTF	TGTGCCAGAAGCCCCCCTAGCGCCGCCCACTATGGCTACACCTTC
TRBJ2-1	TRBD1	TRBV19	.	CASSGGTGTYNEQFF	TGTGCCAGTAGTGGGGGGACAGGGACCTACAATGAGCAGTTCTTC
TRBJ2-1	.	TRBV15	.	CATREGGMNEQFF	TGTGCCACCAGGGAGGGGGGTATGAATGAGCAGTTCTTC
TRBJ2-3	TRBD2	TRBV27	.	CASWARLGTRLDTQYF	TGTGCCAGCTGGGCGCGTCTCGGGACTAGACTCGATACGCAGTATTTT
TRBJ2-7	.	TRBV9	few	CASSVREDYEQYF	TGTGCCAGCAGCGTAAGGGAGGACTACGAGCAGTACTTC
TRBJ2-1	.	TRBV6-5	few	CASGAELYNEQFF	TGTGCCAGTGGGGCTGAGCTCTACAATGAGCAGTTCTTC
TRBJ1-1	.	TRBV25-1	.	CASSENTEAFF	TGTGCCAGCAGTGAGAACACTGAAGCTTTCTTT
TRBJ1-4	TRBD1	TRBV5-5	.	CASSSNRDSATNEKLFF	TGTGCCAGCAGCTCGAACAGGGACAGTGCAACTAATGAAAAACTGTTTTTT
TRBJ2-1	TRBD1	TRBV29-1	.	CSVIRTGGNEQFF	TGCAGCGTTATCCGGACAGGGGGAAATGAGCAGTTCTTC
TRBJ2-3	.	TRBV6-6	.	CASTPPDSRRDTQYF	TGTGCCAGCACTCCTCCGGACAGTCGGAGGGATACGCAGTATTTT
TRBJ1-2	.	TRBV2	.	CASSESVAGSRSNYGYTF	TGTGCCAGCAGTGAAAGTGTAGCAGGGAGTAGGTCTAACTATGGCTACACCTTC
TRBJ1-1	.	TRBV10-1	.	CASSENCVQNTEAFF	TGCGCCAGCAGTGAGAATTGTGTGCAGAACACTGAAGCTTTCTTT
TRBJ2-7	TRBD2	TRBV5-4	.	CASSFEPSGGAIMYEQYF	TGTGCCAGCAGCTTTGAGCCTAGCGGGGGGGCTATTATGTACGAGCAGTACTTC
TRBJ2-7	TRBD1	TRBV12-3/TRBV12-4	.	CASGRQGAYEQYF	TGTGCCAGTGGCAGACAGGGAGCCTACGAGCAGTACTTC
TRBJ2-3	.	TRBV6-6	.	CASSVQSSTDTQYF	TGTGCCAGCAGCGTACAGAGTAGCACAGATACGCAGTATTTT
TRBJ2-1	TRBD2	TRBV18	.	CASSPIPVSGGNEQFF	TGTGCCAGCTCACCAATCCCGGTTAGCGGGGGGAATGAGCAGTTCTTC
TRBJ1-6	.	TRBV5-1	.	CASRDGTRGENSPLHF	TGCGCCAGCAGGGACGGGACGCGGGGGGAAAATTCACCCCTCCACTTT
TRBJ2-7	.	TRBV4-1	.	CASSHGAGGYEQYF	TGCGCCAGCAGCCATGGGGCTGGAGGGTACGAGCAGTACTTC
TRBJ1-1	.	TRBV11-3	once	CASSLESGPEGSTEAFF	TGTGCCAGCAGCTTGGAATCCGGGCCGGAGGGGAGCACTGAAGCTTTCTTT
TRBJ2-7	TRBD2	TRBV10-1	.	CAPRGSGGAGRYEQYF	TGCGCCCCCCGGGGTAGCGGGGGGGCCGGACGCTACGAGCAGTACTTC
TRBJ2-1	.	TRBV4-1	.	CASSQEGRVGVYEQFF	TGCGCCAGCAGCCAAGAGGGCAGGGTGGGTGTTTATGAGCAGTTCTTC
TRBJ2-7	.	TRBV10-1	.	CASSPISGENYEQYF	TGCGCCAGCAGTCCAATATCAGGGGAGAACTACGAGCAGTACTTC
TRBJ2-1	TRBD2	TRBV19	.	CASSTTSGGANEQFF	TGTGCCAGTAGTACTACTAGCGGGGGGGCAAATGAGCAGTTCTTC
TRBJ1-6	TRBD1	TRBV3-1/TRBV3-2	.	CASSRQTGRNSPLHF	TGTGCCAGCAGCCGCCAGACAGGGAGGAATTCACCCCTCCACTTT
TRBJ2-7	TRBD1	TRBV16	.	CASSPLSVQGVRNF	TGTGCCAGCAGCCCCCTGTCGGTACAGGGGGTGAGGAACTTC
TRBJ2-3	.	TRBV11-3	.	CASVETDTQYF	TGTGCCAGCGTGGAGACAGATACGCAGTATTTT
TRBJ1-3	.	TRBV6-1	.	CASSEGWGDGNTIYF	TGTGCCAGCAGTGAAGGGTGGGGAGATGGAAACACCATATATTTT
TRBJ2-7	.	TRBV28	few	CASRPAPYEQYF	TGTGCCAGCCGACCTGCCCCCTACGAGCAGTACTTC
TRBJ1-5	.	TRBV28	.	CASTLERQPQHF	TGTGCCAGCACTCTTGAGAGGCAGCCCCAGCATTTT
TRBJ2-1	TRBD1	TRBV3-1/TRBV3-2	.	CASGIQDRGNEQFF	TGTGCCAGCGGGATTCAGGACAGGGGCAATGAGCAGTTCTTC
TRBJ1-1	.	TRBV5-1	.	CASSPREGGNTEAFF	TGCGCCAGCAGCCCCCGGGAGGGAGGGAACACTGAAGCTTTCTTT
TRBJ1-1	.	TRBV10-3	.	CAISEVATNTEAFF	TGTGCCATCAGTGAGGTGGCGACGAACACTGAAGCTTTCTTT
TRBJ2-5	.	TRBV10-3	.	CAISDRETQYF	TGTGCCATCAGTGACCGAGAGACCCAGTACTTC
TRBJ2-3	.	TRBV5-1	.	CASSLQASTDTQYF	TGCGCCAGCAGCTTGCAGGCTAGCACAGATACGCAGTATTTT
TRBJ1-5	.	TRBV6-4	.	CASSDSAGNQPQHF	TGTGCCAGCAGTGACTCGGCAGGGAATCAGCCCCAGCATTTT
TRBJ1-2	.	TRBV5-1	.	CASSLAEGTNYGYTF	TGCGCCAGCAGCTTGGCCGAAGGAACTAACTATGGCTACACCTTC
TRBJ2-3	.	TRBV11-3	.	CASSADSGPSTDTQYF	TGTGCCAGCAGCGCAGACTCAGGGCCTAGCACAGATACGCAGTATTTT
TRBJ2-7	.	TRBV10-1	.	CSQSFSSYEQYF	TGCTCTCAGAGCTTTAGCTCCTACGAGCAGTACTTC
TRBJ2-3	.	TRBV3-1/TRBV3-2	.	CASSQDLLGVPSTDTQYF	TGTGCCAGCAGCCAAGATCTCCTTGGGGTCCCAAGCACAGATACGCAGTATTTT
TRBJ1-1	TRBD1	TRBV6-5	.	CASSSRDRGNTEAFF	TGTGCCAGCAGTTCCCGGGACAGGGGGAACACTGAAGCTTTCTTT
TRBJ2-1	.	TRBV6-5	.	CASSSGGLGYNEQFF	TGTGCCAGCAGTTCGGGCGGACTGGGGTACAATGAGCAGTTCTTC
TRBJ1-1	.	TRBV29-1	.	CSVEAEGGTEAFF	TGCAGCGTTGAAGCAGAGGGGGGCACTGAAGCTTTCTTT
TRBJ1-1	.	TRBV4-2	.	CASSLGDRRPEAFF	TGTGCCAGCAGCCTGGGAGACAGGAGGCCTGAAGCTTTCTTT
TRBJ1-1	.	TRBV19	.	CASTRVWDTEAFF	TGTGCCAGTACCCGCGTTTGGGACACTGAAGCTTTCTTT
TRBJ1-1	.	TRBV7-2	.	CASSLARRTEAFF	TGTGCCAGCAGCTTAGCGAGGCGGACTGAAGCTTTCTTT
TRBJ2-1	.	TRBV27	.	CASSLSHPSYNEQFF	TGTGCCAGCAGTTTAAGCCACCCCTCCTACAATGAGCAGTTCTTC
TRBJ1-3	.	TRBV9	.	CASSAGHLDVSGNTIYF	TGTGCCAGCAGCGCGGGACATCTAGACGTCTCTGGAAACACCATATATTTT
TRBJ1-5	.	TRBV28	.	CASSGPGRNQPQHF	TGTGCCAGCAGTGGGCCGGGGAGAAATCAGCCCCAGCATTTT
TRBJ2-7	.	TRBV24-1	.	CATSDPGRGYEQYF	TGTGCCACCAGTGACCCGGGTCGCGGCTACGAGCAGTACTTC
TRBJ2-5	.	TRBV18	.	CASSPLDGQQETQYF	TGTGCCAGCTCACCACTGGACGGACAGCAAGAGACCCAGTACTTC